This section outlines one T cell receptor beta chain sequence together with its context. Its antigen is unidentified. Its ends do not fully match the called genes, so a read error is possible. Expressed TCRB transcripts were sequenced after all isolated RNA was converted to cDNA. Profiling relied on immunoSEQ multiplex PCR, and the TCRdb table lists in-frame clones only, not all of them. This table holds about 42,000 clones, roughly 50% found once. The data were taken from a study of beta chain features in type 1 diabetes. Findings and caveats of the study: Shorter templates might be favored by PCR, equally in patients and controls.

Germline V gene lookup returns CDR1 SGDLS and CDR2 YYNGEE. This CDR3 comprises 21 residues. This TCR derives from a woman aged 25-40 years in good health. The J gene is TRBJ2-1, the V gene TRBV9, with 10 positions matching TRBD2. Sequencing was done on a sample of stem cell memory CD4+ T cells from blood. Here the CDR3 DNA reads TGTGCCAGCAGCGCTACTAAGGATCTGGGGAAGAGCGGGAGGGCCTATAATGAGCAGTTCTTC. Encoded protein: CASSATKDLGKSGRAYNEQFF.